Shown below are 6 T cell receptor beta chains from a single sample sequenced in a study of tumor-infiltrating lymphocytes in primary liver carcinoma (TCRdb year 2017). TCRdb shows the sequencer as Illumina HiSeq 2500. TCRbeta-specific cDNA was reverse-transcribed from approximately 0.5 ug total RNA using a constant-region primer and ProtoScript II reverse transcriptase. Construction of the TCRbeta libraries relied on three nested rounds of multiplex PCR, following a slightly modified ARM-PCR procedure. The first two PCR rounds used multiplex TRBV1-TRBV30 forward primers with a Cbeta reverse primer, each for about 10 cycles. TCRdb redid the processing of the public reads, applying fastp at Q25 and MiXCR, and retained in-frame beta chains. Rows with one shared CDR3 protein collapse into an entry with the most common genes and DNA. This sample gives about 99,000 distinct CDR3 sequences in total; about 70% of them show up just once. The ten largest clones represent over 7.5% of the sample.

Total RNA and DNA were co-extracted without cell sorting from around 20-30 mg of bulk tissue using the AllPrep DNA/RNA mini kit. The source material was liver tumor tissue from sampling region 5. Sample cell subset or site, as interpreted from the label and publication: tumor region T5, tumor centre. These receptors were taken from a woman aged 55-69 years with primary liver carcinoma and hepatitis B virus infection.

As regards this clonotype: This may be a read error, as it is one base from a much larger clone. It is likely a read error, because the conserved phenylalanine at the end of the CDR3 is missing. The chain employs TRBV14 and TRBJ2-2, with a tentative D call TRBD2 (6 bases). Germline loops: CDR1 SGHDN, CDR2 FVKESK. V lost 3 bases and J lost 1, with 12 bases in between. The CDR3 consists of 16 residues. The CDR3 region is CASSHGTGLNTGELFL. DNA for the CDR3: TGTGCCAGCAGCCATGGGACGGGACTGAACACCGGGGAGCTGTTTCTT.

In its sample, this clonotype is medium-sized. This chain joins TRBV29-1 and TRBJ2-7, with D perhaps matching TRBD2 (6 bases). The CDR3 is 15 amino acids. Germline assignment: CDR1 SQVTM and CDR2 ANQGSEA. The ends were cut back, 0 bases at V and 4 bases at J, with 16 bases in the middle. This CDR3 is CSVEDSGTPPYEQYF. The CDR3 DNA reads as TGCAGCGTTGAAGACTCCGGGACTCCCCCGTACGAGCAGTACTTC.

This clonotype was observed many times. The CDR3 DNA sequence: TGTGCCAGCAGCATCGGGACAGGAGGCGACTACGAGCAGTACTTC. This codes for CASSIGTGGDYEQYF. The chain links TRBV5-4 to TRBJ2-7, with 8 positions matching TRBD1. Germline V CDR1 and CDR2: SGHNT, YYREEE (reference sequence). V shed 4 bases, J shed 3 bases, and the junction held 9 bases outside the gene matches. CDR3 length: 15 amino acids.

About this clonotype itself: The conserved phenylalanine or tryptophan is not found at the CDR3 terminus, so this likely reflects a read error. V gene TRBV11-2 combines with J gene TRBJ2-1; D gene unclear. This CDR3 comprises 14 residues. The germline gives CDR1 SGHAT, CDR2 FQNNGV. Trimming shortened V by 8 bases and J by 2 bases, and 13 bases separated the two germline ends. CDR3 DNA sequence: TGTGCCAGCGACTCTTCGAGCGCCTACAATGAGCAGTTCATC. It is translated as CASDSSSAYNEQFI.

The chain links TRBV24-1 to TRBJ2-7; 10 bases align to TRBD1. The CDR3 extends over 15 amino acids. Trimming took 8 bases from V and 6 from J; bases not matched to a gene: 12. Germline values: CDR1 KGHDR, CDR2 SFDVKD. CDR3 DNA sequence: TGTGCCACCACCACCATCGGGACAGGGGTCGTCGAGCAGTACTTC. Translation gives CATTTIGTGVVEQYF.

Details on this clonotype: Lacking the conserved final phenylalanine or tryptophan, this CDR3 likely reflects a read error. The chain has TRBV6-5 and TRBJ2-2; 12 bases agree with TRBD2. With V trimmed by 4 bases and J by 4 bases, 10 bases remained unmatched. The CDR3 is 18 residues long. Germline V gene data show CDR1 as MNHEY and CDR2 as SVGAGI. The CDR3 nucleotides read TGTGCCAGCAGTTCGACTAGCGGGAGAGCCTGGCGCACCGGGGAGCTGTTTTTG. Encoded protein: CASSSTSGRAWRTGELFL.